Listed below are T cell receptor beta chains from one sample, sequenced in a study of memory CD8 T cells in hepatitis C reinfection. Clones were sequenced by immunoSEQ multiplex PCR, and TCRdb holds only the in-frame ones, with some missing. The data hold some 40,000 clones, with around nine tenths observed a single time. Sequencing used naive CD8+ T cells sorted from blood. Source of these receptors: a man younger than 35 with hepatitis C virus infection. CDR3s include the opening cysteine and the closing phenylalanine or tryptophan. The D gene is left open where the match is weak. Expanded clones get a size class; other rows say once, few or many, or leave the size out.

>TRBJ1-2|-|-|TRBV29-1|11
TGCAGCGTTGGCCGGGTTTATGGCTACACCTTC
CSVGRVYGYTF
>TRBJ2-5|TRBD2|-|TRBV7-2|15
TGTGCCAGCAGCGTCGGGACTAGCGGGAGAGAGACCCAGTACTTC
CASSVGTSGRETQYF
>TRBJ2-5|TRBD2|-|TRBV28|14
TGTGCCAGCAGTTCGGGGGGGGTGGGTGAGACCCAGTACTTC
CASSSGGVGETQYF
>TRBJ2-3|TRBD1|-|TRBV5-4|15
TGTGCCAGCAGCGGGGGACAGCGCAGTGCAGATACGCAGTATTTT
CASSGGQRSADTQYF
>TRBJ2-1|-|-|TRBV29-1|16
TGCAGCGTTGAGGTCCTAGCCCTCACTTCCTACAATGAGCAGTTCTTC
CSVEVLALTSYNEQFF
>TRBJ2-1|-|-|TRBV9|15
TGTGCCAGTACTTCCGGGAGCGCGGCCTACAATGAGCAGTTCTTC
CASTSGSAAYNEQFF
>TRBJ2-3|TRBD2|-|TRBV6-4|16
TGTGCCAGCAGTGACCTCACTAGCGGGGGGGCAGATACGCAGTATTTT
CASSDLTSGGADTQYF
>TRBJ1-1|-|-|TRBV6-5|14
TGTGCCAGCAGACCCGGGGGGGCCGCGACTGAAGCTTTCTTT
CASRPGGAATEAFF
>TRBJ2-1|TRBD2|-|TRBV7-3|14
TGTGCCAGCAGCCCAGGGACTAGCGGCGATGAGCAGTTCTTC
CASSPGTSGDEQFF
>TRBJ2-7|-|-|TRBV10-1|13
TGCGCCAGCAGTGAGCTTGACAGCTACGAGCAGTACTTC
CASSELDSYEQYF
>TRBJ2-5|-|-|TRBV7-9|15
TGTGCCAGCAGTAAGAGCGAAAATAACCAAGAGACCCAGTACTTC
CASSKSENNQETQYF
>TRBJ1-5|-|-|TRBV28|13
TGTGCCAGCACCAAGGGAGGGGTTCAGCCCCAGCATTTT
CASTKGGVQPQHF
>TRBJ1-5|TRBD1|-|TRBV15|19
TGTGCCACCAGCAGAGAGGACAGGGTCAACCTTTATAGCAATCAGCCCCAGCATTTT
CATSREDRVNLYSNQPQHF
>TRBJ2-7|TRBD1|-|TRBV6-5|15
TGTGCCAGCAGTTACCCCGGACAGGGTATCTACGAGCAGTACTTC
CASSYPGQGIYEQYF
>TRBJ2-7|TRBD2|-|TRBV5-4|13
TGTGCCAGCACGGCTAGCGGGAGCTACGAGCAGTACTTC
CASTASGSYEQYF
>TRBJ1-2|-|-|TRBV28|13
TGTGCCAGCAGTGCACAGGGATTAGATGGCTACACCTTC
CASSAQGLDGYTF
>TRBJ2-1|TRBD2|-|TRBV19|14
TGTGCCGGTAGTCCGAGCGGGAGTGACGATGAGCAGTTCTTC
CAGSPSGSDDEQFF
>TRBJ1-1|TRBD1|-|TRBV28|15
TGTGCCAGCAGTCAACAGGGGGCGGGGTACACTGAAGCTTTCTTT
CASSQQGAGYTEAFF
>TRBJ1-2|-|-|TRBV9|17
TGTGCCAGCAGCCCCAGCGCCCTTCTGACGGAACACTATGGCTACACCTTC
CASSPSALLTEHYGYTF
>TRBJ2-1|TRBD1|once|TRBV30|15
TGTGCCTGGAGTGACGGAGAACAGGGGTTGAATGAGCAGTTCTTC
CAWSDGEQGLNEQFF